Below are 22 T cell receptor beta chains sequenced from a single sample in a study of cytomegalovirus exposure and HLA in healthy donors. PCR used 60 Vbeta primers and 13 Jbeta primers. Method: immunoSEQ multiplex PCR; TCRdb's copy keeps in-frame clones and lacks some. There are 150,000 to 200,000 clones in the sample; 75% to 85% occur only once, and roughly 1.4% lies in the top ten. The specimen was PBMCs. These receptors were taken from a girl between 5 and 17 years old in good health and CMV-seropositive.

Comment on this clone: One end of the junction does not line up with germline, which may come from a read error. The chain employs TRBV19 and TRBJ2-1; 8 nucleotides match TRBD1. This CDR3 region has 13 residues. Germline-derived CDR1 and CDR2 are LNHDA and SQIVND (reference sequence). The CDR3 DNA sequence: TGTGCCATTAGTGGACAGGGTACAGGCGAGCAGTTCTTC. This gives the protein CAISGQGTGEQFF.

V gene TRBV11-2 combines with J gene TRBJ2-7; 9 nucleotides align to TRBD1. This CDR3 comprises 14 residues. J gave up 7 bases and V 6 bases, and 10 bases lay outside the gene matches. Germline V lookup: CDR1 SGHAT, CDR2 FQNNGV. The CDR3: CASSFRDRVIEQYF. CDR3 sequence (DNA): TGTGCCAGCAGTTTCCGGGACAGGGTGATAGAGCAGTACTTC. Based on the CDR3 plus reference TRBV11-2 and TRBJ2-7, the full variable domain is EAGVAQSPRYKIIEKRQSVAFWCNPISGHATLYWYQQILGQGPKLLIQFQNNGVVDDSQLPKDRFSAERLKGVDSTLKIQPAKLEDSAVYLCASSFRDRVIEQYFGPGTRLTVT.

The chain links TRBV23-1 to TRBJ2-3; maybe TRBD1 (5 bases). TRBV23-1 is classed as an ORF, of uncertain function. The CDR3 runs to 13 residues. Between the trimmed V and J ends, which lost 0 bases and 4 bases, there was a span of 5 bases. CDR3 loop: CASSQSGADTQYF. The CDR3 coding sequence is TGCGCCAGCAGTCAATCAGGGGCAGATACGCAGTATTTT.

The rearrangement uses TRBV27 and TRBJ1-2, with D perhaps TRBD1 (5 bases). Germline V gene lookup returns CDR1 MNHEY and CDR2 SMNVEV (reference sequence). This CDR3 comprises 13 residues. Trimming took off 6 bases at V and 4 bases at J, with 12 bases between the two ends. The CDR3 region has the DNA TGTGCCAGCAGACCCCGCGGGGGCTATGGCTACACCTTC. Its protein product is CASRPRGGYGYTF.

The chain uses TRBV6-6 and TRBJ1-1; 9 bases map to TRBD1. Germline assignment: CDR1 MNHNY and CDR2 SVGAGI (reference sequence). This CDR3 region has 12 residues. The junction had 3 bases not matched to a gene; V was cut back by 2 bases and J by 11 bases. CDR3: CASSYQGQGAFF. CDR3 nucleotide sequence: TGTGCCAGCAGTTACCAGGGACAGGGCGCTTTCTTT.

J is TRBJ1-1 and V is TRBV21-1; the tabulated D call, TRBD1, remains unverified against the DNA. TRBV21-1 is labeled a pseudogene. The CDR3 has 13 amino acids. The CDR3 DNA is TGTGCCAGCACGCGGGACAGGGAGACTGAAGCTTTCTTT. It encodes CASTRDRETEAFF.

The chain combines TRBV18 with TRBJ1-1, with D uncertain. Trimming removed 4 bases from V and 2 bases from J, with 14 bases in between. The CDR3 runs to 15 residues. Germline CDR1 is KGHSH and CDR2 is LQKENI. Written as DNA, the CDR3 is TGTGCCAGCTCACTAAATGCGGGTTTCAACACTGAAGCTTTCTTT. As protein: CASSLNAGFNTEAFF.

The gene calls are TRBV11-2 and TRBJ1-1, with D unclear. With 1 base removed from V and 7 bases from J, the gap between germline ends came to 7 bases. Looked up from germline, CDR1 is SGHAT and CDR2 is FQNNGV. This CDR3 contains 12 residues. The CDR3: CASSLGGNEAFF. CDR3 bases: TGTGCCAGCAGCTTAGGAGGTAATGAAGCTTTCTTT.

The V gene is TRBV19, the J gene TRBJ2-1, with 10 bases matching TRBD1. The CDR3 length is 16 residues. Germline CDR1 reads LNHDA; CDR2 reads SQIVND (reference sequence). V was pared by 3 bases and J by 0 bases, with 2 bases of the junction left unmatched. CDR3 coding DNA: TGTGCCAGTAGTATGGGGGACAGGGGCTCCTACAATGAGCAGTTCTTC. Amino acid sequence: CASSMGDRGSYNEQFF.

The chain uses TRBV7-7 and TRBJ2-5, with D hard to call. V was trimmed by 3 bases and J by 2 bases, leaving 10 bases between them. CDR1 and CDR2 from the germline V gene are SSHAT and FNYEAQ (reference sequence). The CDR3 sequence is 14 residues long. The CDR3 DNA sequence: TGTGCCAGCAGCTTCCTCGGTAAACAAGAGACCCAGTACTTC. Translating it yields CASSFLGKQETQYF.

The CDR3 loop reads CASSQYRTGDTYNSPLHF. For the CDR3, the DNA is TGTGCCAGCAGCCAGTATAGGACAGGGGACACCTATAATTCACCCCTCCACTTT. The V call is TRBV7-8, the J call TRBJ1-6, with 9 bases lining up with TRBD1. In germline, CDR1 is SGHVS, CDR2 FQNEAQ. The CDR3 contains 18 residues. Trimming at V came to 5 bases and at J to 2 bases, leaving 10 bases not matched to a gene.

The chain is built from TRBV11-2 and TRBJ2-7, with D possibly TRBD2 on 5 matching bases. CDR3 size: 15 residues. Germline loops: CDR1 SGHAT, CDR2 FQNNGV. The V end lost 0 bases, the J end lost 2 bases, and 11 bases lay between the germline ends. The CDR3 loop is CASSLEVASTYEQYF. The CDR3 nucleotides read TGTGCCAGCAGCTTAGAAGTCGCTAGCACCTACGAGCAGTACTTC.

This chain uses TRBV6-1 with TRBJ2-7; the match to TRBD1 covers 9 bases. Per germline, CDR1 MNHNS and CDR2 SASEGT. The V gene end was trimmed by 4 bases and the J gene end by 3 bases; junction bases not matched to a gene: 7. The CDR3 length is 15 residues. The CDR3 region has the DNA TGTGCCAGCAGTGGGGGAGTGGACAGGGGCTACGAGCAGTACTTC. Residues: CASSGGVDRGYEQYF.

This clone occurred once. The chain uses TRBV30 and TRBJ1-4; tentative D call: TRBD1 (5 bases). V lost 1 base and J lost 5, with 17 bases in between. The CDR3 has 16 amino acids. The germline CDR1 and CDR2 sequences are GTSNPN and SVGIG (reference sequence). CDR3 protein: CAWSALRSGRNEKLFF. CDR3 DNA sequence: TGTGCCTGGAGTGCGCTTAGGTCAGGGAGGAATGAAAAACTGTTTTTT.

The chain couples TRBV11-3 to TRBJ1-4; possible D gene TRBD1, 6 bases. Germline V gene sequence: CDR1 SGHNT, CDR2 YENEEA. The CDR3 sequence is 13 residues long. With 8 bases removed from V and 2 bases from J, the gap between germline ends came to 9 bases. The CDR3 nucleotides read TGTGCCAGCGGAACAGGGACTAATGAAAAACTGTTTTTT. Translated: CASGTGTNEKLFF.

The V and J genes are TRBV19 and TRBJ1-6; the D gene is possibly TRBD1 (6 bases). Trimming stripped 5 bases from V and 5 bases from J, with 13 bases between. CDR3 size: 15 residues. Germline-derived CDR1 and CDR2 are LNHDA and SQIVND (reference sequence). In nucleotides, the CDR3 is TGTGCCAGTAGTTTACAGGGTATTGATAATTCACCCCTCCACTTT. Its translation: CASSLQGIDNSPLHF.

The gene calls are TRBV28 and TRBJ1-5; TRBD1 might be the D (5 bases). CDR3 length: 15 residues. Germline V lookup: CDR1 MDHEN, CDR2 SYDVKM. Trimming removed 5 bases from V and 3 bases from J, with 14 bases in between. The CDR3 spells CASSPGGDHNQPQHF. CDR3 coding DNA: TGTGCCAGCAGTCCGGGGGGGGACCACAATCAGCCCCAGCATTTT.

The chain recombines TRBV25-1 with TRBJ1-1; 11 positions agree with TRBD1. V was pared by 5 bases and J by 6 bases, with 11 bases of the junction left unmatched. The germline V gene encodes CDR1 MGHDK and CDR2 SYGVNS. The CDR3 length is 16 residues. CDR3 sequence reads: CASSPRDRGISAEAFF. In nucleotides, the CDR3 is TGTGCCAGCAGTCCCCGGGACAGGGGGATTAGTGCTGAAGCTTTCTTT.

Of note for this clone: One junction end does not reproduce the germline sequence, and a read error may be involved. The chain couples TRBV13 to TRBJ2-5, with 12 bases matching TRBD2. CDR3 size: 16 residues. Germline lookup yields CDR1 PRHDT and CDR2 FYEKMQ (reference sequence). The CDR3, as DNA: TGTGCCAGCAGCCCCGGACTAGCGGGGCCACAAGGGACCCAGTACTTC. Protein sequence: CASSPGLAGPQGTQYF.

J is TRBJ2-3 and V is TRBV5-1, with 16 bases aligning to TRBD2. Per germline, CDR1 SGHRS and CDR2 YFSETQ. J lost 2 bases, V lost 4 bases, and 16 bases had no gene match. This CDR3 spans 21 amino acids. The CDR3 bases are TGCGCCAGCAGCCCCCTACCGGGACTAGCGGGGGGGCCGCGTCCCACAGATACGCAGTATTTT. This translates into CASSPLPGLAGGPRPTDTQYF. Supplemented by reference TRBV5-1 and TRBJ2-3, the full variable domain reads KAGVTQTPRYLIKTRGQQVTLSCSPISGHRSVSWYQQTPGQGLQFLFEYFSETQRNKGNFPGRFSGRQFSNSRSEMNVSTLELGDSALYLCASSPLPGLAGGPRPTDTQYFGPGTRLTVL.

This clone was seen a single time. The chain links TRBV7-9 to TRBJ2-5; D unclear. CDR1 SEHNR and CDR2 FQNEAQ come from the germline V gene (reference sequence). V was trimmed by 5 bases and J by 4 bases, leaving 8 bases between them. The CDR3 is 12 residues long. In DNA form, the CDR3 reads TGTGCCAGCAGCCCCGTTCGAGAGACCCAGTACTTC. Amino acid sequence: CASSPVRETQYF.

The rearrangement joins TRBV19 to TRBJ1-1; 8 bases line up with TRBD1. V lost 3 bases, J lost 0 bases, and 3 bases stayed unmatched. The CDR3 has 15 residues. Germline CDR1 LNHDA, CDR2 SQIVND (reference sequence). The CDR3 nucleotides are TGTGCCAGTAGTATCCGGGACAGGATGAACACTGAAGCTTTCTTT. This sequence encodes CASSIRDRMNTEAFF.